The TCR beta chain under discussion was sequenced for a study of cytomegalovirus exposure and HLA in healthy donors. Study-wide points: Most sequenced TCRs were rare (though some public TCRs occurred in many donors). A few CMV-associated chains were confirmed in vitro to be specific for CMV antigens. Subsequent analysis revealed that first-cohort TCR clusters tended to co-occur in the 100 to 150 validation repertoires. The classifier reportedly diagnosed cytomegalovirus status with high specificity and sensitivity.

Worth noting for this clone: Its specificity is unknown.

Germline-derived CDR1 and CDR2 are LNHNV and YYDKDF (reference sequence). The CDR3 totals 13 residues. Trimming pared 5 bases from V and 6 bases from J, leaving 13 bases between. The repertoire was sequenced with immunoSEQ multiplex PCR; TCRdb's copy has only in-frame clones and lacks some. The sample lists 150,000 to 170,000 clones, 75% to 90% occurring once. This receptor was taken from a man aged 18-30 years in good health and CMV-seropositive. The rearrangement joins TRBV15 to TRBJ1-1; D not certain. Sequencing input: PBMCs. The DNA for the CDR3 is TGTGCCACCAGCGCGCGAGGAGCGTCTGAAGCTTTCTTT. Encoded protein: CATSARGASEAFF.